These 2 T cell receptor beta chains were sequenced from one sample in a study of response to subunit inactivated influenza vaccine. Using its own MiXCR run on the RT-PCR reads, TCRdb lists one record per CDR3 protein. Among around 580,000 distinct CDR3 sequences listed, 12% were seen once. The input for sequencing was PBMCs from blood, taken on the day of vaccination. These receptors all stem from a middle-aged man who received an inactivated influenza vaccine.

This clonotype has just a few counts. The chain links TRBV9 to TRBJ2-3, with 9 nucleotides matching TRBD2. In germline, CDR1 is SGDLS, CDR2 YYNGEE. The CDR3 runs 14 residues. The trim removed 2 bases at V and 4 bases at J, leaving 2 bases unmatched. CDR3 in amino acids: CASSVAGGADTQYF. CDR3 in DNA: TGTGCCAGCAGCGTTGCGGGAGGGGCAGATACGCAGTATTTT.

This clonotype has a count of ten or more. CDR3 nucleotide sequence: TGTGCCAGCAGCCAAACCCCCCGGGAGACCCAGTACTTC. Translated: CASSQTPRETQYF. The J gene is TRBJ2-5, the V gene TRBV7-2; D gene uncertain. The CDR3 covers 13 residues. Between the trimmed V and J ends, which lost 5 bases and 5 bases, there was a span of 12 bases. In germline, CDR1 is SGHTA, CDR2 FQGNSA.